This is a list of T cell receptor beta chains from one sample in a study of blood T cell repertoires in COVID-19. TCRdb keeps only in-frame clones here, not all; method: immunoSEQ multiplex PCR. The sample has around 310,000 clones; around 89% are singletons. The sequenced sample consisted of peripheral blood. These receptors came from a woman between 50 and 59 years old with active or convalescent COVID-19. Both conserved end residues are part of each CDR3. The D gene is left open where the match is weak. Rows may omit the clone size; those that give it use once, few, many or a size class.

abundance: -
v_gene: TRBV29-1
d_gene: TRBD1
j_gene: TRBJ1-1
CDR3nt: TGCAGCGCGGACAGGGAAGGCACTGAAGCTTTCTTT
CDR3aa: CSADREGTEAFF

abundance: -
v_gene: TRBV4-2
d_gene: -
j_gene: TRBJ2-6
CDR3nt: TGTGCCAGCAGCCAATCGGGGGATAGCGTCTCTGGGGCCAACGTCCTGACTTTC
CDR3aa: CASSQSGDSVSGANVLTF

abundance: -
v_gene: TRBV7-8
d_gene: TRBD2
j_gene: TRBJ2-1
CDR3nt: TGTGCCAGCAGCTTAGAAGCGGGGGCCTACAATGAGCAGTTCTTC
CDR3aa: CASSLEAGAYNEQFF

abundance: -
v_gene: TRBV2
d_gene: TRBD2
j_gene: TRBJ2-2
CDR3nt: TGTGCCAGCAACCTAGCGGGAGTCGGAAGCGGGGAGCTGTTTTTT
CDR3aa: CASNLAGVGSGELFF

abundance: -
v_gene: TRBV27
d_gene: TRBD1
j_gene: TRBJ2-1
CDR3nt: TGTGCCAGCAGGTTAGGACAGGGCTACAATGAGCAGTTCTTC
CDR3aa: CASRLGQGYNEQFF

abundance: -
v_gene: TRBV5-1
d_gene: -
j_gene: TRBJ2-1
CDR3nt: TGCGCCAGCAGCGCACTGAACTCCTACAATGAGCAGTTCTTC
CDR3aa: CASSALNSYNEQFF

abundance: -
v_gene: TRBV7-8
d_gene: TRBD2
j_gene: TRBJ2-2
CDR3nt: TGTGCCAGCAGACTTTCGGGGACTAGCGGGAGTGGGGAGCTGTTTTTT
CDR3aa: CASRLSGTSGSGELFF

abundance: -
v_gene: TRBV28
d_gene: -
j_gene: TRBJ1-1
CDR3nt: TGTGCCAGCAGTTTTTCAGAATTATTCCAAGCTTTCTTT
CDR3aa: CASSFSELFQAFF

abundance: -
v_gene: TRBV30
d_gene: -
j_gene: TRBJ2-6
CDR3nt: TGTGCCTGGAGTTCCCTAAGGGCCAACGTCCTGACTTTC
CDR3aa: CAWSSLRANVLTF

abundance: -
v_gene: TRBV27
d_gene: TRBD2
j_gene: TRBJ2-1
CDR3nt: TGTGCCAGCAGTCTTAGAAGCGGGAGCTCCTACAATGAGCAGTTCTTC
CDR3aa: CASSLRSGSSYNEQFF

abundance: -
v_gene: TRBV7-9
d_gene: -
j_gene: TRBJ1-1
CDR3nt: TGTGCCAGCAGCCTTACAGGGGAAGCTTTCTTT
CDR3aa: CASSLTGEAFF

abundance: -
v_gene: TRBV4-3
d_gene: TRBD2
j_gene: TRBJ2-7
CDR3nt: TGCGCCAGCAGCCCGGGACTAGCGGGAGGGCCCACCTACGAGCAGTACTTC
CDR3aa: CASSPGLAGGPTYEQYF

abundance: -
v_gene: TRBV5-4
d_gene: -
j_gene: TRBJ1-2
CDR3nt: TGTGCCAGCAGCGGACTGGCGGACAGCTATAACTATGGCTACACCTTC
CDR3aa: CASSGLADSYNYGYTF

abundance: -
v_gene: TRBV6-2/TRBV6-3
d_gene: TRBD2
j_gene: TRBJ2-7
CDR3nt: TGTGCCAGCAGCCAAGGGGACTATACCTACGAGCAGTACTTC
CDR3aa: CASSQGDYTYEQYF

abundance: -
v_gene: TRBV20-1
d_gene: -
j_gene: TRBJ2-4
CDR3nt: TGCAGTGCTAGTGCTAGCGCAGGAAAAAACATTCAGTACTTC
CDR3aa: CSASASAGKNIQYF

abundance: -
v_gene: TRBV19
d_gene: -
j_gene: TRBJ1-2
CDR3nt: TGTGCCAGTAGTATCCCGACAGCTACAGAAGACTACACCTTC
CDR3aa: CASSIPTATEDYTF

abundance: -
v_gene: TRBV4-3
d_gene: -
j_gene: TRBJ2-1
CDR3nt: TGCGCCAGCAGCCAAGATCATTTGCGGGGTATTTACAATGAGCAGTTCTTC
CDR3aa: CASSQDHLRGIYNEQFF

abundance: -
v_gene: TRBV5-5
d_gene: -
j_gene: TRBJ1-1
CDR3nt: TGTGCCAGCAGCCGACACCCCGGAATGAACACTGAAGCTTTCTTT
CDR3aa: CASSRHPGMNTEAFF

abundance: once
v_gene: TRBV5-3
d_gene: -
j_gene: TRBJ2-1
CDR3nt: TGTGCCAGAACCCCATCGGGCAGGGTGAATCGCAATGAGCAGTTCTTC
CDR3aa: CARTPSGRVNRNEQFF

abundance: few
v_gene: TRBV28
d_gene: TRBD2
j_gene: TRBJ2-3
CDR3nt: TGTGCCAGCAGTTTAGCGGGAGCTGGCACAGATACGCAGTATTTT
CDR3aa: CASSLAGAGTDTQYF

abundance: -
v_gene: TRBV18
d_gene: -
j_gene: TRBJ1-2
CDR3nt: TGTGCCAGCTCACCATCCGAGACAGCGATCTATGGCTACACCTTC
CDR3aa: CASSPSETAIYGYTF

abundance: -
v_gene: TRBV7-2
d_gene: -
j_gene: TRBJ2-1
CDR3nt: TGTGCCAGCAGCTTAGGGCTGGCGGGTGAGCAGTTCTTC
CDR3aa: CASSLGLAGEQFF

abundance: -
v_gene: TRBV4-1
d_gene: -
j_gene: TRBJ2-7
CDR3nt: TGCGCCAGCAGCCAAGAAGCGACTAGGAACTACGAGCAGTACTTC
CDR3aa: CASSQEATRNYEQYF

abundance: -
v_gene: TRBV2
d_gene: -
j_gene: TRBJ2-1
CDR3nt: TGTGCCAGCAGTGAAGAGAGGACTGGTTACAATGAGCAGTTCTTC
CDR3aa: CASSEERTGYNEQFF

abundance: -
v_gene: TRBV5-1
d_gene: TRBD1
j_gene: TRBJ1-1
CDR3nt: TGCGCCAGCAGCGCCGGACAGGGGGCGGTCACTGAAGCTTTCTTT
CDR3aa: CASSAGQGAVTEAFF

abundance: once
v_gene: TRBV5-1
d_gene: TRBD2
j_gene: TRBJ2-7
CDR3nt: TGCGCCAGCAGCTTGGATGGTAGCGGGAGTAGCAACGAGCAGTACTTC
CDR3aa: CASSLDGSGSSNEQYF

abundance: -
v_gene: TRBV5-5
d_gene: TRBD1
j_gene: TRBJ1-4
CDR3nt: TGTGCCAGCAGCTCCTTCCTTCCGGGACAGAGAACAACTAATGAAAAACTGTTTTTT
CDR3aa: CASSSFLPGQRTTNEKLFF

abundance: -
v_gene: TRBV24-1
d_gene: -
j_gene: TRBJ2-1
CDR3nt: TGTGCCACCAGTGATTACGGCGCAGGGTTACATGAGCAGTTCTTC
CDR3aa: CATSDYGAGLHEQFF